What follows are 30 T cell receptor beta chains derived from one specimen sequenced in a study of monozygotic twins with cystic fibrosis. TCRdb keeps only in-frame clones here, not all; method: immunoSEQ multiplex PCR. The sample has 35,000 or so clones; around 82% are singletons. The source material was blood. Receptors were obtained from a girl aged 2-9 years with cystic fibrosis.

The chain joins TRBV29-1 to TRBJ2-1, with D perhaps given as TRBD1 or TRBD2 (5 bases each). CDR1 and CDR2 (germline): SQVTM, ANQGSEA. V lost 7 bases to trimming and J lost 0 bases, with 10 bases between them. The CDR3 is 13 amino acids. CDR3 loop: CSAPGSSYNEQFF. The DNA of the CDR3 is TGCAGCGCTCCAGGGAGCTCCTACAATGAGCAGTTCTTC.

This clone was picked up a small number of times. The gene calls are TRBV5-4 and TRBJ1-2; D gene ambiguous. Trimming stripped 0 bases from V and 3 bases from J, with 6 bases between. This CDR3 region has 13 residues. Germline CDR1 is SGHNT and CDR2 is YYREEE (reference sequence). The CDR3 here is CASSLGGYYGYTF. Written as DNA, the CDR3 is TGTGCCAGCAGCTTGGGGGGATACTATGGCTACACCTTC.

A single count supports this clone. V usage is TRBV30 and J usage is TRBJ2-3, with D possibly TRBD2 on 5 matching bases. The CDR3 runs to 11 residues. Germline values: CDR1 GTSNPN, CDR2 SVGIG (reference sequence). Trimming removed 1 base from V and 8 bases from J, with 7 bases in between. The DNA for the CDR3 is TGTGCCTGGAGTGGGGAGCGTACGCAGTATTTT. This encodes CAWSGERTQYF.

The V call is TRBV29-1, the J call TRBJ1-2, with D perhaps TRBD1 (5 bases). Trimming left V 4 bases short and J 5 bases short, with 41 bases between. The CDR3 contains 22 residues. Germline CDR1 SQVTM, CDR2 ANQGSEA. Written as DNA, the CDR3 is TGCAGCGTTGCGTACGCCTTTTTGGAGTTTGAAACCGTCGGGGGATTGTGGTATGGCTACACCTTC. Amino acids: CSVAYAFLEFETVGGLWYGYTF.

The chain uses TRBV7-6 and TRBJ2-7; 8 bases fit TRBD1. Germline CDR1 and CDR2: SGHVS and FNYEAQ. The trim removed 0 bases at V and 2 bases at J, leaving 9 bases unmatched. This CDR3 spans 17 amino acids. The CDR3 reads CASSLAPGTGTPYEQYF. The CDR3 nucleotides are TGTGCCAGCAGCTTAGCTCCCGGGACAGGAACACCCTACGAGCAGTACTTC.

V usage is TRBV4-2 and J usage is TRBJ1-4, with D maybe TRBD1 (5 bases). This CDR3 contains 18 residues. The V gene lost 4 bases and the J gene lost 0 bases, with 18 bases spanning the gap. CDR1 is LGHNA and CDR2 is YNFKEQ in the germline V gene. Written as DNA, the CDR3 is TGTGCCAGCAGCCCCCAAGGGGTTACTAGGGCAACTAATGAAAAACTGTTTTTT. This codes for CASSPQGVTRATNEKLFF.

This chain links TRBV7-9 with TRBJ2-3; 13 bases map to TRBD2. Germline CDR1 is SEHNR and CDR2 is FQNEAQ (reference sequence). This CDR3 has 16 residues. V trimming: 5 bases; J trimming: 6 bases; junction bases outside the gene matches: 8. CDR3 coding DNA: TGTGCCAGCAGCCCCGGGACTAGCGGGACCAGGGATACGCAGTATTTT. It translates to CASSPGTSGTRDTQYF.

As DNA, the CDR3 is TGTGCCAGCAGCTTGGAGGGCAGGCACTATGGCTACACCTTC. Protein product: CASSLEGRHYGYTF. This chain links TRBV5-6 with TRBJ1-2; D remains ambiguous. CDR1 SGHDT and CDR2 YYEEEE come from the germline V gene. Trimming took off 0 bases at V and 3 bases at J, with 9 bases between the two ends. The CDR3 runs to 14 residues.

This clone appeared a single time. The CDR3 DNA follows: TGCGCCAGCAGCTTGGAAGGGGGGTACGTAACCTACGAGCAGTACTTC. This gives the protein CASSLEGGYVTYEQYF. The rearrangement joins TRBV5-1 to TRBJ2-7; D assignment may be TRBD1 or TRBD2 (6 bases each). Per the germline V gene, CDR1 is SGHRS and CDR2 is YFSETQ. The V gene lost 0 bases and the J gene lost 2 bases, with 15 bases spanning the gap. This CDR3 is 16 amino acids long.

In its sample, this clone was seen a few times. This chain connects TRBV5-1 to TRBJ1-1; TRBD1 aligns across 7 bases. The V and J ends lost 2 bases and 7 bases, in that order; junction bases with no gene match: 14. Germline CDR1 SGHRS, CDR2 YFSETQ. The CDR3 length is 16 residues. The chain's CDR3 is CASSLEPRPTGNEAFF. The DNA for the CDR3 is TGCGCCAGCAGCTTAGAACCCCGACCGACAGGGAATGAAGCTTTCTTT.

The rearrangement links TRBV6-6 to TRBJ1-2, with a weak D call TRBD1 (6 bases). CDR1 and CDR2 from the germline V gene are MNHNY and SVGAGI (reference sequence). V lost 2 bases to trimming and J lost 5 bases, with 15 bases between them. The CDR3 is 15 residues long. Written as DNA, the CDR3 is TGTGCCAGCAGTTACACTGCGGGACACTTATATGGCTACACCTTC. Translating gives CASSYTAGHLYGYTF.

The J gene is TRBJ1-1, the V gene TRBV29-1; 10 positions agree with TRBD1. The CDR3 loop spans 15 amino acids. The germline V gene has CDR1 SQVTM and CDR2 ANQGSEA. J was trimmed by 5 bases and V by 0 bases; bases with no gene match: 6. The DNA of the CDR3 is TGCAGCGTTGAAGATGGGACAGGGGAAGGGACTGAAGCTTTCTTT. It encodes CSVEDGTGEGTEAFF.

This rearrangement joins TRBV11-1 to TRBJ2-7; perhaps D is TRBD1 or TRBD2 (5 bases each). The CDR3 covers 16 residues. Germline V lookup: CDR1 SGHAT, CDR2 FQDESV (reference sequence). The V and J ends lost 4 bases and 2 bases respectively, with 18 bases between them. CDR3 nucleotide sequence: TGTGCCAGCAGCTCGGCCCGGGACGGACGAACCTACGAGCAGTACTTC. It is translated as CASSSARDGRTYEQYF.

The chain uses TRBV27 and TRBJ2-4; 7 nucleotides align to TRBD2. The CDR3 covers 14 residues. Germline CDR1 MNHEY, CDR2 SMNVEV (reference sequence). The junction had 7 bases not matched to a gene; V was cut back by 3 bases and J by 8 bases. Here the CDR3 DNA reads TGTGCCAGCAGTTTCGGGGGGAAGATGGACATTCAGTACTTC. This codes for CASSFGGKMDIQYF.

In this sample, this clone turned up once. The rearrangement links TRBV7-9 to TRBJ2-7; the match to TRBD2 covers 7 bases. Germline values: CDR1 SEHNR, CDR2 FQNEAQ (reference sequence). This CDR3 spans 13 amino acids. J lost 7 bases, V lost 11 bases, and 14 bases had no gene match. The CDR3 DNA is TGTGCCGCGGGAGAGTTGCATGTGGGAGAGCAGTACTTC. This sequence encodes CAAGELHVGEQYF.

This chain joins TRBV6-5 and TRBJ2-4; TRBD2 matches 8 bases. CDR3 length equals 13 residues. The trim removed 7 bases at V and 4 bases at J, leaving 3 bases unmatched. Germline CDR1 reads MNHEY; CDR2 reads SVGAGI. CDR3 amino acids: CASKRGSKNIQYF. The CDR3 nucleotides are TGTGCCAGCAAGCGGGGGTCAAAAAACATTCAGTACTTC.

The chain couples TRBV6-1 to TRBJ1-5; no firm D call. This CDR3 has 13 amino acids. CDR1 and CDR2 (germline): MNHNS, SASEGT. V was shortened by 3 bases and J by 7 bases, with 10 bases between the two germline ends. CDR3 protein: CASSDGVLQPQHF. CDR3 bases: TGTGCCAGCAGTGACGGGGTATTACAGCCCCAGCATTTT.

The chain combines TRBV7-2 with TRBJ2-1, with D possibly matching TRBD2 (5 bases). Germline V gene data show CDR1 as SGHTA and CDR2 as FQGNSA. V was trimmed by 6 bases and J by 0 bases, leaving 12 bases between them. The CDR3 is made up of 15 amino acids. CDR3 in DNA: TGTGCCAGCAGTTATAGCGCCCTCTCCTACAATGAGCAGTTCTTC. Translation: CASSYSALSYNEQFF.

The chain joins TRBV7-2 to TRBJ1-6, with D maybe TRBD1 (6 bases). This CDR3 has 13 residues. Trimming left V 4 bases short and J 5 bases short, with 6 bases between. Germline V CDR1 and CDR2: SGHTA, FQGNSA. The CDR3 DNA follows: TGTGCCAGCAGCTGGACAGATAATTCACCCCTCCACTTT. Translation: CASSWTDNSPLHF.

The rearrangement links TRBV10-3 to TRBJ2-5, with 8 bases that match TRBD2. The CDR3 length is 16 residues. Germline V CDR1 and CDR2: ENHRY, SYGVKD. Trimming took 0 bases from V and 1 from J; bases not matched to a gene: 4. The DNA for the CDR3 is TGTGCCATCAGTGAGTCGGGTAGCGGGGTCCAAGAGACCCAGTACTTC. Translation: CAISESGSGVQETQYF.

This chain joins TRBV5-1 and TRBJ2-2, with a weak D call TRBD2 (6 bases). This CDR3 is 15 amino acids long. Germline values: CDR1 SGHRS, CDR2 YFSETQ. Trimming stripped 5 bases from V and 6 bases from J, with 17 bases between. As DNA, the CDR3 is TGCGCCAGCAGTTACACCGGGACTCCGGCCGGGGAGCTGTTTTTT. It is translated as CASSYTGTPAGELFF.

This chain joins TRBV7-2 and TRBJ2-7, with D perhaps TRBD1 or TRBD2 (5 bases each). With 1 base removed from V and 4 bases from J, the gap between germline ends came to 11 bases. The CDR3 runs to 14 residues. CDR1 is SGHTA and CDR2 is FQGNSA in the germline V gene. Here the CDR3 DNA reads TGTGCCAGCAGCTTAGTGGGGGTTGTGTACGAGCAGTACTTC. This sequence encodes CASSLVGVVYEQYF.

The chain is built from TRBV9 and TRBJ2-3; possibly TRBD1 or TRBD2 for D (5 bases each). The V and J ends lost 3 bases and 4 bases respectively, with 6 bases between them. CDR1 is SGDLS, CDR2 YYNGEE, per germline. CDR3 size: 12 residues. The CDR3 sequence: CASSAGPDTQYF. CDR3 nucleotides: TGTGCCAGCAGCGCGGGGCCAGATACGCAGTATTTT.

The chain combines TRBV5-1 with TRBJ2-5, with 7 bases lining up with TRBD2. V lost 0 bases and J lost 2; bases outside the gene matches: 4. This CDR3 region has 15 residues. In germline, CDR1 is SGHRS, CDR2 YFSETQ. The CDR3: CASSLGLAAQETQYF. CDR3 coding DNA: TGCGCCAGCAGCTTGGGCCTAGCGGCACAAGAGACCCAGTACTTC.

The gene calls are TRBV6-5 and TRBJ1-1, with D perhaps TRBD1 (6 bases). CDR3 length equals 16 residues. Trimming stripped 2 bases from V and 4 bases from J, with 17 bases between. CDR1 and CDR2 from the germline V gene are MNHEY and SVGAGI. In nucleotides, the CDR3 is TGTGCCAGCAGTTACCGCCCGGGGGCGCGGGTCACTGAAGCTTTCTTT. It translates to CASSYRPGARVTEAFF.

The chain is built from TRBV19 and TRBJ2-3; D is tentatively TRBD1 or TRBD2 (5 bases each). V lost 8 bases and J 2 bases, leaving 11 bases between the germline ends. Germline loops: CDR1 LNHDA, CDR2 SQIVND (reference sequence). The length of the CDR3 is 13 residues. CDR3 DNA sequence: TGTGCCAGTTCCGGGACCGTCACAGATACGCAGTATTTT. This gives the protein CASSGTVTDTQYF. The full variable domain, rest sourced from reference TRBV19 and TRBJ2-3, is DGGITQSPKYLFRKEGQNVTLSCEQNLNHDAMYWYRQDPGQGLRLIYYSQIVNDFQKGDIAEGYSVSREKKESFPLTVTSAQKNPTAFYLCASSGTVTDTQYFGPGTRLTVL.

The chain joins TRBV19 to TRBJ1-1; D is unresolved. V was pared by 1 base and J by 9 bases, with 9 bases between. Germline V lookup: CDR1 LNHDA, CDR2 SQIVND (reference sequence). This CDR3 spans 12 amino acids. The CDR3 protein is CASSIGRWQAFF. The CDR3 nucleotides are TGTGCCAGTAGTATAGGGAGGTGGCAAGCTTTCTTT.

The chain joins TRBV19 to TRBJ2-5, with 9 bases matching TRBD1. V gave up 5 bases and J gave up 5 bases; unmatched junction bases: 6. The CDR3 has 14 amino acids. Looked up from germline, CDR1 is LNHDA and CDR2 is SQIVND (reference sequence). DNA for the CDR3: TGTGCCAGTAGTGCACAGGGGGCCTGGGAGACCCAGTACTTC. It yields the protein CASSAQGAWETQYF.

The chain employs TRBV6-5 and TRBJ2-1; TRBD2 might be the D (7 bases). The CDR3 spans 15 residues. V was clipped by 2 bases and J by 4 bases, with 12 bases between them. Germline assignment: CDR1 MNHEY and CDR2 SVGAGI. The CDR3 here is CASSYGGGPYNEQFF. CDR3 sequence (DNA): TGTGCCAGCAGTTACGGCGGGGGCCCATACAATGAGCAGTTCTTC.

The rearrangement links TRBV18 to TRBJ1-5; 9 bases line up with TRBD1. The CDR3 contains 15 residues. The junction had 6 bases not matched to a gene; V was cut back by 4 bases and J by 5 bases. In germline, CDR1 is KGHSH, CDR2 LQKENI. The CDR3 sequence: CASSLKQGADQPQHF. The CDR3 coding sequence is TGTGCCAGCTCACTAAAACAGGGGGCTGATCAGCCCCAGCATTTT. Complete variable domain (other parts from reference TRBV18 and TRBJ1-5): NAGVMQNPRHLVRRRGQEARLRCSPMKGHSHVYWYRQLPEEGLKFMVYLQKENIIDESGMPKERFSAEFPKEGPSILRIQQVVRGDSAAYFCASSLKQGADQPQHFGDGTRLSIL.